These T cell receptor beta chains were read from a single sample in a study of human T cells and chemical hapten exposure. TCRdb analysed the RACE reads with MiXCR anew, one entry per CDR3 protein. The sample carries about 350,000 distinct CDR3 sequences, over 5% recorded once. The material was whole blood, obtained in connection with sensitization to the hapten diphenylcyclopropenone (DPC). Receptors originate from a woman aged 18-29 years with alopecia areata. Some clones in this sample may be carry-over from other donors' samples. Each CDR3 is given with its conserved first and last residue. The D gene is left open where the match is weak. A clone size is listed for some rows: how often the clone was seen (once, few, many), or a class if it is expanded.

.,TRBV6-1,.,TRBJ1-4,CASGKGILRQAEKLFF,TGTGCCAGCGGCAAAGGCATACTACGGCAGGCAGAAAAACTGTTTTTT
few,TRBV29-1,TRBD1,TRBJ1-1,CSVGDRGPHTEAFF,TGCAGCGTTGGTGACAGGGGGCCTCACACTGAAGCTTTCTTT
many,TRBV6-5,.,TRBJ2-3,CASTEMTGGTDTQYF,TGTGCCAGCACCGAGATGACAGGCGGCACAGATACGCAGTATTTT
once,TRBV14,.,TRBJ2-3,CASSQDDAGYTDTQYF,TGTGCCAGCAGCCAAGATGACGCGGGGTACACAGATACGCAGTATTTT
few,TRBV11-2,.,TRBJ1-2,CASSLVSAGYNYGYTF,TGTGCCAGCAGCTTAGTGTCGGCAGGGTATAACTATGGCTACACCTTC
many,TRBV25-1,.,TRBJ2-7,CASSERGYSYEQYF,TGTGCCAGCAGTGAGAGGGGTTACTCCTACGAGCAGTACTTC
many,TRBV5-1,.,TRBJ2-5,CASSLDTQWETQYF,TGCGCCAGCAGCTTGGATACCCAGTGGGAGACCCAGTACTTC
.,TRBV6-2/TRBV6-3,.,TRBJ2-1,CASSRTAKSYNEQFF,TGTGCCAGCAGCAGGACAGCCAAATCCTACAATGAGCAGTTCTTC
.,TRBV27,TRBD1,TRBJ2-3,CASRAGTVSTDTQYF,TGTGCCAGCAGGGCCGGGACAGTTAGCACAGATACGCAGTATTTT
.,TRBV5-1,.,TRBJ1-1,CASSLDGQGHTEAFF,TGCGCCAGCAGCTTGGATGGGCAGGGACACACTGAAGCTTTCTTT
few,TRBV6-1,.,TRBJ2-7,CASSEATIPGTGEQYF,TGTGCCAGCAGTGAAGCGACCATTCCCGGGACGGGCGAGCAGTACTTC
few,TRBV7-2,.,TRBJ2-5,CASSPKGSEETQYF,TGTGCCAGCAGCCCCAAAGGGTCCGAGGAGACCCAGTACTTC
many,TRBV9,TRBD1,TRBJ2-3,CASSVSYAGTGGPLTQYF,TGTGCCAGCAGCGTTAGCTACGCCGGGACAGGGGGCCCCCTAACGCAGTATTTT
many,TRBV9,.,TRBJ2-7,CASSVDGEQYF,TGTGCCAGCAGCGTAGATGGCGAGCAGTACTTC
.,TRBV7-3,.,TRBJ2-1,CASSLMGSGTYNEQFF,TGTGCCAGCAGCTTAATGGGATCGGGGACCTACAATGAGCAGTTCTTC
.,TRBV20-1,.,TRBJ2-1,CSTKPPGSSYNEQFF,TGCAGCACAAAGCCCCCGGGCAGTTCCTACAATGAGCAGTTCTTC
few,TRBV29-1,.,TRBJ1-5,CSVDDGGNQPQHF,TGCAGCGTTGACGACGGTGGCAATCAGCCCCAGCATTTT
many,TRBV7-8,TRBD2,TRBJ2-5,CASSLTSGMVHEETQYF,TGTGCCAGCAGCTTGACTAGCGGGATGGTCCACGAAGAGACCCAGTACTTC
.,TRBV10-3,.,TRBJ2-3,CAISGRRDTQYF,TGTGCCATCAGTGGACGGCGAGATACGCAGTATTTT
many,TRBV7-2,TRBD2,TRBJ2-3,CASAAYTSGGTDTQYF,TGTGCCAGCGCGGCATATACTAGCGGGGGCACAGATACGCAGTATTTT
many,TRBV3-1,.,TRBJ2-6,CASSQDSGGSGANVLTF,TGTGCCAGCAGCCAAGATTCGGGCGGGTCTGGGGCCAACGTCCTGACTTTC
.,TRBV12-5,.,TRBJ2-1,CASGTLVGEQFF,TGTGCTAGTGGTACATTGGTTGGTGAGCAGTTCTTC
many,TRBV3-1,.,TRBJ2-3,CASSGGALTDTQYF,TGTGCCAGCAGTGGGGGGGCCCTCACAGATACGCAGTATTTT
.,TRBV5-6,TRBD1,TRBJ1-5,CASSFSMEDRGWPQHF,TGTGCCAGCAGCTTCAGTATGGAGGACAGGGGTTGGCCCCAGCATTTT
many,TRBV20-1,.,TRBJ1-1,CSARDSGNPEAFF,TGCAGTGCTAGAGATTCCGGGAATCCTGAAGCTTTCTTT
.,TRBV19,TRBD2,TRBJ2-1,CASSIASGDHNEQFF,TGTGCCAGTAGTATCGCTAGCGGGGACCACAATGAGCAGTTCTTC
few,TRBV11-1,.,TRBJ2-7,CASSLGGAILNEQYF,TGTGCCAGCAGCTTAGGAGGGGCTATCCTTAATGAGCAGTACTTC
many,TRBV4-3,.,TRBJ2-3,CASSQDLDTQYF,TGCGCCAGCAGCCAAGACCTGGATACGCAGTATTTT
.,TRBV29-1,TRBD1,TRBJ2-3,CSVERTGGTDTQYF,TGCAGCGTTGAAAGGACAGGGGGCACAGATACGCAGTATTTT
.,TRBV7-9,TRBD1,TRBJ1-2,CASSSGPAGGYGYTF,TGTGCCAGCAGCTCAGGACCAGCAGGGGGCTATGGCTACACCTTC
.,TRBV6-5,TRBD1,TRBJ2-7,CASSYRSTGALPYEQYF,TGTGCCAGCAGTTACCGGAGTACAGGGGCACTCCCCTACGAGCAGTACTTC
few,TRBV6-5,.,TRBJ1-5,CASSREGQPQHF,TGTGCCAGCAGTAGAGAGGGGCAGCCCCAGCATTTT
many,TRBV10-2,.,TRBJ2-7,CASSESSPYEQYF,TGCGCCAGCAGTGAGTCTTCGCCCTACGAGCAGTACTTC